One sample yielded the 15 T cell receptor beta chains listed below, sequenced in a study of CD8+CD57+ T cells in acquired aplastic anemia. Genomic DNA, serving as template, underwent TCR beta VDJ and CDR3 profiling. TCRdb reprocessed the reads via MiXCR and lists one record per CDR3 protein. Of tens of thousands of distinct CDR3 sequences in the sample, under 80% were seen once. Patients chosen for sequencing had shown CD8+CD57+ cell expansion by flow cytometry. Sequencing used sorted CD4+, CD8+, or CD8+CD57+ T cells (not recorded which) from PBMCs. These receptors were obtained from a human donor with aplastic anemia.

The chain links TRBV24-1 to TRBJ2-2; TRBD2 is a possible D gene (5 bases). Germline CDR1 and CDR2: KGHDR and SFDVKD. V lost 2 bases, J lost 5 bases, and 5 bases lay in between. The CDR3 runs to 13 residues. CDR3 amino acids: CATSDSGTGELFF. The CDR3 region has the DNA TGTGCCACCAGTGATTCGGGGACCGGGGAGCTGTTTTTT.

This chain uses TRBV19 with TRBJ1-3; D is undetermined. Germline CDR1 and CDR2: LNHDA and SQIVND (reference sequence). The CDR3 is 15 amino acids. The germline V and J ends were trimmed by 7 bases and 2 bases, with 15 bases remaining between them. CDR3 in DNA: TGTGCCAGTACCCAAGCATCAGAAGCTGGAAACACCATATATTTT. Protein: CASTQASEAGNTIYF. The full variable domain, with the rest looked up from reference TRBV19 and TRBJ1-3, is DGGITQSPKYLFRKEGQNVTLSCEQNLNHDAMYWYRQDPGQGLRLIYYSQIVNDFQKGDIAEGYSVSREKKESFPLTVTSAQKNPTAFYLCASTQASEAGNTIYFGEGSWLTVV.

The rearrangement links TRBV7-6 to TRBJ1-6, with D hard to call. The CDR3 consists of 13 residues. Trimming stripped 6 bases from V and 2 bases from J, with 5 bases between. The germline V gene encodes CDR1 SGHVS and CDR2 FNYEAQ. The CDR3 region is CASRGAYNSPLHF. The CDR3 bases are TGTGCCAGCAGGGGTGCCTATAATTCACCCCTCCACTTT. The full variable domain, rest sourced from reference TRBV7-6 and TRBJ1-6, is GAGVSQSPRYKVTKRGQDVALRCDPISGHVSLYWYRQALGQGPEFLTYFNYEAQQDKSGLPNDRFSAERPEGSISTLTIQRTEQRDSAMYRCASRGAYNSPLHFGNGTRLTVT.

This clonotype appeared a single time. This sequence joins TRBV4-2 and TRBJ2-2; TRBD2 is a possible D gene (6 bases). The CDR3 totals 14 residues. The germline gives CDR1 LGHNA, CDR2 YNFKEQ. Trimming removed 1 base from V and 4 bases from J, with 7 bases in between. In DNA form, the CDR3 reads TGTGCCAGCAGCCAAGCGGAGGGCACCGGGGAGCTGTTTTTT. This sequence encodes CASSQAEGTGELFF.

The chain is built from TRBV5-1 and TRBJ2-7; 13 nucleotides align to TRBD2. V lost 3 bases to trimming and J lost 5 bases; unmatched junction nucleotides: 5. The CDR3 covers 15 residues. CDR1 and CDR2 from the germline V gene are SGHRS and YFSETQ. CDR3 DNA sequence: TGCGCCAGCAGCTCAGGACTAGCGGGGGTGGACGAGCAGTACTTC. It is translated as CASSSGLAGVDEQYF.

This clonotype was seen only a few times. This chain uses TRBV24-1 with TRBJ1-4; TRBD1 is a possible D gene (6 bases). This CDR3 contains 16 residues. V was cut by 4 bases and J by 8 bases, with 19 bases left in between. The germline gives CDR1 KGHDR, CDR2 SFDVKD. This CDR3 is CATSEQHRAPGEKLFF. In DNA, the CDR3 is TGTGCCACCAGTGAACAGCACAGGGCTCCGGGGGAAAAACTGTTTTTT.

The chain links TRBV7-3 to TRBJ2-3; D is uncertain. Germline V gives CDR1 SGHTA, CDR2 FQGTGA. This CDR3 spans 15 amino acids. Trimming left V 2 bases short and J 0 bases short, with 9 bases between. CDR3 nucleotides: TGTGCCAGCAGCTTAGCCGCGACAAGCACAGATACGCAGTATTTT. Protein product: CASSLAATSTDTQYF.

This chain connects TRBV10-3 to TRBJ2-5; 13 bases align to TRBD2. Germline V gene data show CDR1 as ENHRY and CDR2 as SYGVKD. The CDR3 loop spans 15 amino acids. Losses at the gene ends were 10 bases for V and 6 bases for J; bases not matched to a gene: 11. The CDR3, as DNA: TGTGCCACCAAGACCGGGACTAGCGGGGTGAAGACCCAGTACTTC. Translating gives CATKTGTSGVKTQYF.

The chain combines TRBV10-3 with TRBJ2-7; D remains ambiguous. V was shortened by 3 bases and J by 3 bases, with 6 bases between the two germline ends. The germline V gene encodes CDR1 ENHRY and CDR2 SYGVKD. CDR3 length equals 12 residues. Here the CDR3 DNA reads TGTGCCATCAGTGACTCTAACTACGAGCAGTACTTC. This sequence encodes CAISDSNYEQYF.

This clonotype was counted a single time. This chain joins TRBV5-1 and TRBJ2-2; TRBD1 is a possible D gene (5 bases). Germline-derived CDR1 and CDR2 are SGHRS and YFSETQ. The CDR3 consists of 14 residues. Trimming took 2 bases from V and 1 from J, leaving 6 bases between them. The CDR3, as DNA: TGCGCCAGCAGCTTTCAGGGGAACACCGGGGAGCTGTTTTTT. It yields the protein CASSFQGNTGELFF.

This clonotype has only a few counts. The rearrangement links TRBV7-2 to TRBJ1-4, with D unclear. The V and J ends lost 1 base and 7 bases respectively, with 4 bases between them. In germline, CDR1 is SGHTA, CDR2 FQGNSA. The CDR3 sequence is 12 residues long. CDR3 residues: CASSLGSEKLFF. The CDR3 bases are TGTGCCAGCAGCTTAGGTTCTGAAAAACTGTTTTTT.

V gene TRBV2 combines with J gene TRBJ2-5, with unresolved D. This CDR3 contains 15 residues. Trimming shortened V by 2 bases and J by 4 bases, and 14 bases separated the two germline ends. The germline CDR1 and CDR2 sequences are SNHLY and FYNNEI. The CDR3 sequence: CASSELGSWIETQYF. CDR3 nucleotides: TGTGCCAGCAGTGAATTGGGTAGCTGGATAGAGACCCAGTACTTC.

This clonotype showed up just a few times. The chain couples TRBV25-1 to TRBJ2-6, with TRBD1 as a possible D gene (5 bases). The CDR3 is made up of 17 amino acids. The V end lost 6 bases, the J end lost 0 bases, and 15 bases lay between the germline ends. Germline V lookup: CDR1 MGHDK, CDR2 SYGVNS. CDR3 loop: CASSSYNRNSGANVLTF. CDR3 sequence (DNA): TGTGCCAGCAGCTCTTATAACAGGAACTCTGGGGCCAACGTCCTGACTTTC.

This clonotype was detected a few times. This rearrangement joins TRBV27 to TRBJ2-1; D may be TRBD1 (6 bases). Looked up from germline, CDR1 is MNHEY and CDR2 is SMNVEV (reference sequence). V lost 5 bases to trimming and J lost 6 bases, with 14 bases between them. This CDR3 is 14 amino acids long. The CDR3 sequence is CASSRGSGFNEQFF. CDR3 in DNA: TGTGCCAGCAGTAGGGGGTCGGGATTCAATGAGCAGTTCTTC.

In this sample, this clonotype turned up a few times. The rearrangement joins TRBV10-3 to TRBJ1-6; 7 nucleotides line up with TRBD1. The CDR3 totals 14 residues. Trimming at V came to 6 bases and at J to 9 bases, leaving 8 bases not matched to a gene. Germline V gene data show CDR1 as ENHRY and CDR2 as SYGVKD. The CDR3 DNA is TGTGCCATCAGCCGGGACAGTCAGGGTTCACCCCTCCACTTT. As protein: CAISRDSQGSPLHF.